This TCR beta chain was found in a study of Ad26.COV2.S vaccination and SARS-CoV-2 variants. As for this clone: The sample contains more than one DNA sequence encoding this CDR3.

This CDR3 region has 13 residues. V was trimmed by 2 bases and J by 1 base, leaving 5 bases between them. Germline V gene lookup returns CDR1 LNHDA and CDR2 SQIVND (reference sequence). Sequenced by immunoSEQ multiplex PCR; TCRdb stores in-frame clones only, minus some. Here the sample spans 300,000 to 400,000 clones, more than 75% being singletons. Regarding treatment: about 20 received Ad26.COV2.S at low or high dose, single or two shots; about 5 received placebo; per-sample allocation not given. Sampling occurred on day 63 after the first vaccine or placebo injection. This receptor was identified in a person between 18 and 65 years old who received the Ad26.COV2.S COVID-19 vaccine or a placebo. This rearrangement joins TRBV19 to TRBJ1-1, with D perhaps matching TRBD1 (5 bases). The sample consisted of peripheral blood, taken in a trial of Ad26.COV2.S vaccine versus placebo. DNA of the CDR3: TGTGCCAGTAGTATACAGGGGAACACTGAAGCTTTCTTT. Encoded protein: CASSIQGNTEAFF.